This T cell receptor beta chain was sequenced in a study of CD8 T cells in Susac syndrome. An input of about 0.45 to 1 ug of RNA was subjected to reverse transcription using random hexamers. TCRdb passed the immunoSEQ multiplex PCR reads through MiXCR, listing each CDR3 protein once. The top ten clones hold over 0.09% of a sample with about 160,000 distinct CDR3 sequences, around 94% of them seen once. Unmatched junction bases numbered 12, after V lost 5 bases and J lost 6 bases. CDR3 size: 16 residues. Looked up from germline, CDR1 is SGHTA and CDR2 is FQGNSA. The chain carries TRBV7-2 and TRBJ1-1; 10 bases align to TRBD1. Input material: CD4+ T cells from PBMCs. The TCR was taken from a human donor with multiple sclerosis. CDR3 nucleotide sequence: TGTGCCAGCAGCCAAGGACAGGGGGGACCGGGGGCTGAAGCTTTCTTT. It translates to CASSQGQGGPGAEAFF.